Shown below are 5 T cell receptor beta chains from a single sample sequenced in a study of neurological immune-mediated disorders. From the 5' RACE reads, TCRdb called clonotypes with MiXCR, one entry per CDR3 protein. The table records 35,000 or so distinct CDR3 sequences, 10% of them present only once. The specimen sequenced was PBMCs. The receptor source for this set is a young woman with HTLV-1-associated myelopathy (HAM/TSP).

At least ten counts were recorded for this clonotype. This chain uses TRBV7-2 with TRBJ1-2; D is possibly TRBD1 (6 bases). Germline CDR1 and CDR2: SGHTA and FQGNSA. Deletions cut 4 bases from V and 8 bases from J, with 17 bases between. The CDR3 totals 14 residues. The CDR3 coding sequence is TGTGCCAGCAGCTCCCCGGGGACACCTCGGGGCTACACCTTC. Its protein is CASSSPGTPRGYTF.

Ten or more counts support this clonotype. The chain has TRBV2 and TRBJ2-2, with 8 nucleotides matching TRBD1. The CDR3 runs to 16 residues. CDR1 and CDR2 (germline): SNHLY, FYNNEI. The V and J ends lost 1 base and 6 bases, in that order; junction bases with no gene match: 7. CDR3 coding DNA: TGTGCCAGCAGTGAAGGTGTCAGGGGGCGGTCCGGGGAGCTGTTTTTT. Amino acid sequence: CASSEGVRGRSGELFF.

In this sample, this clonotype turned up many times. The chain links TRBV6-5 to TRBJ2-3; D unresolved. V shed 4 bases and J shed 0 bases, with 17 bases lying between them. CDR3 size: 17 residues. CDR1 is MNHEY and CDR2 is SVGAGI in the germline V gene. CDR3 bases: TGTGCCAGCAGTTCCTCATTCGAGCGTCCTAGCACAGATACGCAGTATTTT. It is translated as CASSSSFERPSTDTQYF.

This clonotype was seen repeatedly, ten times or more. The genes are TRBV20-1 and TRBJ2-4; unclear D gene. The CDR3 totals 13 residues. Looked up from germline, CDR1 is DFQATT and CDR2 is SNEGSKA (reference sequence). The V and J ends lost 6 bases and 0 bases respectively, with 9 bases between them. As DNA, the CDR3 is TGCAGTGCCGTTAAAGGAGCCAAAAACATTCAGTACTTC. Amino acid sequence: CSAVKGAKNIQYF.

This clonotype has ten or more counts. This chain uses TRBV20-1 with TRBJ2-7; D uncertain. This CDR3 has 15 residues. V was trimmed by 0 bases and J by 0 bases, leaving 12 bases between them. CDR1 and CDR2 (germline): DFQATT, SNEGSKA (reference sequence). The CDR3 spells CSARDGLESSYEQYF. CDR3 DNA: TGCAGTGCTAGAGATGGTCTTGAAAGCTCCTACGAGCAGTACTTC.